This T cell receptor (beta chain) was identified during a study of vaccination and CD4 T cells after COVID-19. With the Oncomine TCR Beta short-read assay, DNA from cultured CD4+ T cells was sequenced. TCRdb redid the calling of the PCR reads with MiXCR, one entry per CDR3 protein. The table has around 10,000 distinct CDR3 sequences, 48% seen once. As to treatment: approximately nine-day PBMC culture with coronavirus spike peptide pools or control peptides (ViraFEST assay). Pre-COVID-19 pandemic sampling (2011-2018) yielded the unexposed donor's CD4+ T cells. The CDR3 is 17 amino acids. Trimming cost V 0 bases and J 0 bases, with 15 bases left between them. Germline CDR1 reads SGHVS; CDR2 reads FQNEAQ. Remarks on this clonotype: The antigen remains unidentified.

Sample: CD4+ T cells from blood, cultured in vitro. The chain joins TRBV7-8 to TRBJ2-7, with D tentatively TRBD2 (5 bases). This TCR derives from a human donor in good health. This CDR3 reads CASSLAVGAVSSYEQYF. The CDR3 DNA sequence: TGTGCCAGCAGCTTAGCAGTAGGAGCGGTGAGCTCCTACGAGCAGTACTTC.